This TCR beta chain was obtained from a study of beta chain features in type 1 diabetes (dated by TCRdb to 2017 to 2018). Concerning the study at large: Patients and healthy donors did not differ in mean age, gender distribution, total cell number or subset yield. Naive and central memory subsets were obtained from all 30 or so donors, but regulatory and stem cell-like memory subsets were isolated from only 8 patients and roughly eight healthy donors. A total of about 100,000,000 sorted cells were examined across all samples, and RNA yield correlated strongly with the number of cells per subset. In the study, recently diagnosed type 1 diabetes patients and matched healthy donors were compared on the TCRB repertoires of their sorted circulating CD4+ T cell subsets.

Cut back by 4 bases and 6 bases, the V and J ends lie 11 bases apart. The germline V gene provides CDR1 SGHDT and CDR2 YYEEEE. From its cysteine to its phenylalanine, the CDR3 spans 13 amino acids. Only the CDR3 region is kept as DNA, spanning 39 bases read in frame from base 1. From each donor, a single peripheral blood sample of about 100 mL on average was drawn into heparinised tubes. Naive, central memory, regulatory and stem cell-like memory CD4+ T cells were sorted on a BD FACSAria II using a panel including CD45RO, CCR7, CD25, CD127, CD95 and CD27. A purity above 98% was achieved for all sorted populations. PBMCs were isolated right away by Lymphoprep density gradient centrifugation and were stained directly, without culture. Samples were stained and sorted in pairs, with one healthy donor and one patient per experiment, so that batch effects were minimized. All of the isolated RNA was reverse transcribed with the High Capacity cDNA Reverse Transcription Kit, so expressed TCRB transcripts were sequenced. Deep immunoSEQ sequencing was performed on naive, central memory and regulatory T cell samples, with an average of roughly 3.5 million total reads per sample. Sorted cells were lysed in RLT buffer and RNA was extracted with DNase-treated RNeasy Micro or Mini kits, depending on cell number. To prevent cross-contamination, every cell subset was processed on its own, while patient and healthy donor samples were processed together. The immunoSEQ multiplex PCR was used to amplify TCRB sequences from cDNA, yielding 87-bp fragments that span the CDR3 region. Sequencing of the amplicons was performed on the Illumina HiSeq platform. On the authors' methods: Synthetic template baselines were used to correct PCR bias computationally, reads within Hamming distance 2 were collapsed together, and singletons that could not be merged were discarded. Reads were aligned against IMGT to assign V, D and J genes, CDR3 length and insertions or deletions at six rearrangement sites. Within each subset, clonotype counts were normalized to sorted cell number, after which true diversity and Gini coefficients were computed with the tcR R package. Repertoire sharing was quantified using the overlap coefficient calculated on TCRB nucleotide sequences. Out-of-frame TCRB sequences from naive cells were analyzed as a proxy for the pre-selection repertoire. TCRdb re-hosts the immuneACCESS table, in-frame sequences only. Its copies lack some clones; in the studies checked, an unresolved V gene accounts for under half of them, and the cause for the rest is not known. V, J and clone size are those of that table, while D and trimming were read from the DNA. The sample yields hundreds of thousands of clones; roughly 10% were counted once. Of the sample, less than 0.06% falls within the top ten clones.

In this sample, this clone turned up a few times. Its antigen remains unidentified. There are no base qualities to consult, and no much larger clone falls within one base. On the study overall, not on this receptor specifically: Naive, central memory and regulatory TCRB repertoires appeared to be more alike among patients than among healthy donors. Type 1 diabetes patients showed a moderate but significant shortening of TCRB CDR3 length in all four CD4+ subsets. At VDJ recombination sites, type 1 diabetes patients had fewer insertions and more deleted nucleotides, which implies abnormalities in thymic rearrangement. Because the HLA sub-analyses included only small numbers of individuals, any influence of HLA type on TCRB rearrangement was left unresolved. Sequencing cDNA rather than genomic DNA could over-represent highly expressing activated cells, although activation and CD3 levels did not differ between groups. PCR might favor shorter templates, but patient and control samples were amplified and corrected together, so any skew would affect both groups equally.

The sequence joins TRBV5-6 to TRBJ2-4; possibly the D gene is TRBD1, per 6 matching bases. The sample was naive CD4+ T cells from blood. The cell subset or site label for this specimen denotes: true naive CD4+ T cells. This TCR came from a woman aged 18-30 years in good health. Here the CDR3 is given as CASSPGQGNIQYF. The bases are TGTGCCAGCAGCCCGGGACAAGGAAACATTCAGTACTTC.